Listed below are T cell receptor beta chains from one sample, sequenced in a study of CD8 T cells in Susac syndrome. TCRdb used MiXCR to reprocess the immunoSEQ multiplex PCR reads, holding one entry per CDR3 protein. The table records around 130,000 distinct CDR3 sequences, roughly 76% of them present only once. Sequenced material: CD8+ T cells from PBMCs. Receptors were obtained from a human donor with multiple sclerosis. Both conserved end residues are part of each CDR3. D genes are given only for firm matches. Some rows mark clone size as missing; the rest say once, few, many or name a class of expanded clone.

CDR3 length,V gene,clone size,D gene,J gene,CDR3 protein,CDR3 DNA
15,TRBV7-3,NA,TRBD2,TRBJ2-1,CASSFLAGANNEQFF,TGTGCCAGCAGCTTCCTAGCGGGAGCAAACAATGAGCAGTTCTTC
12,TRBV18,once,NA,TRBJ2-1,CASSARTGEEFF,TGTGCCAGCTCGGCTAGAACGGGGGAAGAGTTCTTC
15,TRBV19,NA,TRBD1,TRBJ1-5,CASSLTGGGGQPQHF,TGTGCCAGTAGTCTAACAGGGGGAGGGGGTCAGCCCCAGCATTTT
12,TRBV12-3/TRBV12-4,NA,NA,TRBJ1-1,CASRSGETEAFF,TGTGCCAGCAGATCAGGGGAGACTGAAGCTTTCTTT
12,TRBV19,NA,NA,TRBJ1-1,CASSNSDYEAFF,TGTGCCAGTAGTAATTCGGACTATGAAGCTTTCTTT
13,TRBV6-1,NA,TRBD1,TRBJ2-1,CASHTGGYNEQFF,TGTGCCAGCCATACAGGGGGCTACAATGAGCAGTTCTTC
15,TRBV5-6,NA,TRBD2,TRBJ2-3,CASSPGLVGWDTQYF,TGTGCCAGCAGCCCCGGACTAGTGGGATGGGATACGCAGTATTTT
16,TRBV5-1,NA,TRBD2,TRBJ2-1,CASSLLLAGGNNEQFF,TGCGCCAGCAGCCTGCTACTAGCGGGGGGGAACAATGAGCAGTTCTTC
13,TRBV27,NA,NA,TRBJ1-2,CASRPTETYGYTF,TGTGCCAGCAGGCCGACAGAAACCTATGGCTACACCTTC
12,TRBV3-1,NA,NA,TRBJ2-1,CASSQGWSEQFF,TGTGCCAGCAGCCAGGGGTGGAGTGAGCAGTTCTTC
16,TRBV24-1,NA,TRBD2,TRBJ2-1,CATSDSQAGLYNEQFF,TGTGCCACCAGTGATTCTCAAGCGGGGCTATACAATGAGCAGTTCTTC
15,TRBV30,NA,TRBD1,TRBJ1-6,CAWSARGTGLSPLHF,TGTGCCTGGAGTGCAAGGGGGACAGGGCTGTCACCCCTCCACTTT
12,TRBV7-9,NA,NA,TRBJ2-7,CASSLGGDEQYF,TGTGCCAGCAGCTTAGGGGGGGACGAGCAGTACTTC
15,TRBV19,NA,NA,TRBJ2-1,CASSMNSGGLNEQFF,TGTGCCAGTAGTATGAATAGCGGAGGGCTTAATGAGCAGTTCTTC
15,TRBV7-2,few,NA,TRBJ2-1,CASSLAVLGYNEQFF,TGTGCCAGCAGCTTAGCAGTGCTAGGCTACAATGAGCAGTTCTTC
13,TRBV20-1,NA,NA,TRBJ2-5,CSAPARTFQTQYF,TGCAGTGCCCCCGCCCGGACTTTTCAGACCCAGTACTTC
12,TRBV29-1,once,NA,TRBJ2-7,CSVVGGYNEQYF,TGCAGCGTTGTTGGGGGTTACAACGAGCAGTACTTC
16,TRBV15,NA,NA,TRBJ2-2,CATSPPGRGETGELFF,TGTGCCACCAGCCCCCCCGGTAGGGGGGAGACCGGGGAGCTGTTTTTT
14,TRBV6-1,NA,NA,TRBJ2-1,CASTERDGYNEQFF,TGTGCCAGCACCGAAAGGGACGGATACAATGAGCAGTTCTTC
15,TRBV12-3/TRBV12-4,NA,NA,TRBJ2-2,CATLPGPRGTGELFF,TGTGCCACCCTACCCGGACCGCGTGGCACCGGGGAGCTGTTTTTT
13,TRBV19,few,NA,TRBJ2-1,CASQLGSYNEQFF,TGTGCCAGTCAACTTGGCTCCTACAATGAGCAGTTCTTC
15,TRBV5-6,NA,NA,TRBJ1-1,CASSLASEGDTEAFF,TGTGCCAGCAGCTTAGCCTCAGAAGGGGACACTGAAGCTTTCTTT
16,TRBV19,NA,NA,TRBJ1-5,CASSMSRGRSNQPQHF,TGTGCCAGTAGTATGAGCCGGGGTCGGAGCAATCAGCCCCAGCATTTT
15,TRBV27,few,TRBD2,TRBJ2-7,CASSLSAGGPYEQYF,TGTGCCAGCAGTTTATCGGCGGGGGGCCCCTACGAGCAGTACTTC
14,TRBV12-3/TRBV12-4,NA,NA,TRBJ1-3,CASSLYPSGNTIYF,TGTGCCAGCAGTCTGTATCCCTCTGGAAACACCATATATTTT
15,TRBV4-1,few,TRBD1,TRBJ1-2,CASSQLGQATYGYTF,TGCGCCAGCAGCCAGCTGGGACAGGCGACCTATGGCTACACCTTC
14,TRBV5-6,NA,TRBD2,TRBJ2-2,CASSFKRGAGELFF,TGTGCCAGCAGCTTCAAGCGGGGGGCCGGGGAGCTGTTTTTT
16,TRBV3-1,few,NA,TRBJ1-4,CASSQDSGGRPEKLFF,TGTGCCAGCAGCCAAGATTCTGGGGGGCGGCCTGAAAAACTGTTTTTT
15,TRBV12-3/TRBV12-4,NA,NA,TRBJ1-5,CASSLTREGNQPQHF,TGTGCCAGCAGTTTAACCAGGGAGGGCAATCAGCCCCAGCATTTT
14,TRBV7-6,NA,NA,TRBJ2-7,CASSLAGVTYEQYF,TGTGCCAGCAGCTTAGCAGGGGTTACCTACGAGCAGTACTTC
14,TRBV7-8,NA,TRBD1,TRBJ2-7,CASSTGTGSYEQYF,TGTGCCAGCAGCACGGGGACAGGGAGCTACGAGCAGTACTTC
16,TRBV6-5,NA,NA,TRBJ1-4,CASSHTAGNPNEKLFF,TGTGCCAGCAGTCACACTGCGGGGAATCCTAATGAAAAACTGTTTTTT
14,TRBV7-8,NA,NA,TRBJ2-7,CASSPDVVTYEQYF,TGTGCCAGCAGCCCCGATGTAGTCACCTACGAGCAGTACTTC
13,TRBV12-3/TRBV12-4,once,NA,TRBJ2-5,CASSLQGRETQYF,TGTGCCAGCAGTTTACAGGGGAGAGAGACCCAGTACTTC
16,TRBV7-8,NA,TRBD1,TRBJ2-2,CASSSGTGGMSWELFF,TGTGCCAGCAGCTCCGGGACAGGGGGCATGTCTTGGGAGCTGTTTTTT
15,TRBV4-1,NA,NA,TRBJ2-7,CASSPVAGTNYEQYF,TGCGCCAGCAGCCCAGTCGCCGGGACAAACTACGAGCAGTACTTC
14,TRBV19,NA,NA,TRBJ2-2,CASSISEVGGELFF,TGTGCCAGTAGTATCTCAGAGGTGGGCGGGGAGCTGTTTTTT